What follows are 13 T cell receptor beta chains derived from one specimen sequenced in a study of blood T cell repertoires in COVID-19. The method was immunoSEQ multiplex PCR; TCRdb's version includes in-frame clones alone and lacks a portion of them. In the table there are around 20,000 clones, around nine tenths of which are singletons. Material: peripheral blood. Receptors were obtained from a human donor in a cohort sampled during active COVID-19.

The chain recombines TRBV7-8 with TRBJ2-7; 8 nucleotides align to TRBD1. V dropped 5 bases and J dropped 6; count of bases not matched to a gene: 9. The CDR3 covers 14 residues. CDR1 and CDR2 (germline): SGHVS, FQNEAQ. The CDR3 loop is CASSLGQGMIEQYF. The CDR3 nucleotides are TGTGCCAGCAGCCTCGGACAGGGAATGATCGAGCAGTACTTC.

The chain links TRBV28 to TRBJ2-4; 7 nucleotides line up with TRBD1. The CDR3 length is 15 residues. With V trimmed by 5 bases and J by 6 bases, 10 bases remained unmatched. Germline V gives CDR1 MDHEN, CDR2 SYDVKM. The CDR3 sequence: CASSSFRDSLNIQYF. The CDR3 DNA reads TGTGCCAGCAGTAGTTTCCGGGACAGCTTAAACATTCAGTACTTC.

The CDR3, as DNA: TGCGCCAGCAGCCAAGTTTTCAGCGGGACCAGAGAATACGAGCAGTACTTC. Protein sequence: CASSQVFSGTREYEQYF. V is TRBV4-1 and J is TRBJ2-7; 7 nucleotides match TRBD2. Per the germline V gene, CDR1 is MGHRA and CDR2 is YSYEKL. Unmatched junction bases numbered 13, after V lost 1 base and J lost 4 bases. The CDR3 totals 17 residues.

The rearrangement uses TRBV12-3 or TRBV12-4 and TRBJ1-1, with D tentatively TRBD1 (5 bases). Trimming removed 6 bases from V and 7 bases from J, with 12 bases in between. This CDR3 is built from 12 residues. CDR3 coding DNA: TGTGCCAGCAGAGAGGTTACAGGTGAAGCTTTCTTT. As protein: CASREVTGEAFF.

This rearrangement joins TRBV18 to TRBJ2-7; possible D gene TRBD1, 6 bases. Trimming stripped 2 bases from V and 6 bases from J, with 11 bases between. CDR1 and CDR2 (germline): KGHSH, LQKENI. The CDR3 sequence is 13 residues long. The CDR3 protein is CASSPAQQGEQYF. DNA for the CDR3: TGTGCCAGCTCACCAGCCCAACAGGGCGAGCAGTACTTC.

This chain links TRBV7-2 with TRBJ2-5; 8 bases match TRBD1. Germline V gives CDR1 SGHTA, CDR2 FQGNSA. The CDR3 has 15 amino acids. Trimming took 2 bases from V and 1 from J; bases not matched to a gene: 3. In DNA form, the CDR3 reads TGTGCCAGCAGCTTAATGACAGGGGTCCAAGAGACCCAGTACTTC. Protein sequence: CASSLMTGVQETQYF.

The chain employs TRBV7-2 and TRBJ1-6; unclear D gene. The V and J ends lost 5 bases and 5 bases respectively, with 16 bases between them. CDR3 size: 16 residues. Germline V gene lookup returns CDR1 SGHTA and CDR2 FQGNSA. CDR3 DNA sequence: TGTGCCAGCAGCCTCGGGAACCCGGGGAATAATTCACCCCTCCACTTT. It is translated as CASSLGNPGNNSPLHF. The full variable domain, rest sourced from reference TRBV7-2 and TRBJ1-6, is GAGVSQSPSNKVTEKGKDVELRCDPISGHTALYWYRQSLGQGLEFLIYFQGNSAPDKSGLPSDRFSAERTGGSVSTLTIQRTQQEDSAVYLCASSLGNPGNNSPLHFGNGTRLTVT.

This chain uses TRBV5-6 with TRBJ1-1; TRBD1 might be the D (5 bases). This CDR3 has 15 residues. Trimming cost V 1 base and J 5 bases, with 15 bases left between them. CDR1 is SGHDT and CDR2 is YYEEEE in the germline V gene. DNA for the CDR3: TGTGCCAGCAGCTTGCCCCAGGGCGGTGGAACTGAAGCTTTCTTT. This gives the protein CASSLPQGGGTEAFF.

The chain is built from TRBV6-4 and TRBJ1-2; the match to TRBD1 covers 8 bases. The ends lost 7 bases at V and 4 bases at J; junction bases unmatched: 17. The CDR3 runs 17 residues. Germline loops: CDR1 MRHNA, CDR2 SNTAGT. The CDR3 nucleotides read TGTGCCAGCACCTGGACAGGGAACGGTCGCGAGTGCTATGGCTACACCTTC. Translating gives CASTWTGNGRECYGYTF.

This CDR3 reads CASSSPTGWNTIYF. For the CDR3, the DNA is TGTGCCAGCAGTTCCCCGACTGGTTGGAACACCATATATTTT. This sequence joins TRBV28 and TRBJ1-3; D uncertain. Trimming shortened V by 4 bases and J by 7 bases, and 14 bases separated the two germline ends. The CDR3 is 14 residues long. CDR1 and CDR2 from the germline V gene are MDHEN and SYDVKM.

V gene TRBV4-2 combines with J gene TRBJ2-5, with 7 bases matching TRBD1. Unmatched junction bases numbered 2, after V lost 5 bases and J lost 2 bases. CDR1 and CDR2 (germline): LGHNA, YNFKEQ. The CDR3 extends over 13 amino acids. The CDR3 protein is CASSKGQQETQYF. For the CDR3, the DNA is TGTGCCAGCAGCAAGGGACAGCAAGAGACCCAGTACTTC.

The genes are TRBV3-1 (or the pseudogene TRBV3-2) and TRBJ1-1, with 8 nucleotides matching TRBD1. Per germline, CDR1 LGHDT and CDR2 YNNKEL (reference sequence). The CDR3 runs to 13 residues. V shed 5 bases and J 5 bases; nucleotides not matched to a gene: 4. As DNA, the CDR3 is TGTGCCAGCAGCAGACAGGGGAGGACTGAAGCTTTCTTT. It is translated as CASSRQGRTEAFF.

The rearrangement uses TRBV19 and TRBJ2-4, with a possible D match to TRBD1 (7 bases). The CDR3 runs to 15 residues. V shed 5 bases and J shed 1 base, with 12 bases lying between them. Germline V CDR1 and CDR2: LNHDA, SQIVND (reference sequence). The CDR3 spells CASSSEGAAKNIQYF. The CDR3 DNA sequence: TGTGCCAGTAGTTCGGAGGGGGCGGCCAAAAACATTCAGTACTTC.